These T cell receptor beta chains were read from a single sample in a study of T cells in Graves' hyperthyroidism and ophthalmopathy. TCRdb called the multiplex PCR reads again in MiXCR, with one record for every CDR3 protein. The data hold about 550,000 distinct CDR3 sequences, with less than 25% observed a single time. Sequencing input: blood. The receptor set was obtained from a man aged 18-30 years with Graves' hyperthyroidism. Each CDR3 is given with its conserved first and last residue. D genes are given only for firm matches. Some rows mark clone size as missing; the rest say once, few, many or name a class of expanded clone.

TRBJ2-5 16 . TRBV12-3/TRBV12-4 . TGTGCCAGCAGCTTTGAGGGGGGACCGGAGTGGGAGACCCAGTACTTC CASSFEGGPEWETQYF
TRBJ1-2 13 . TRBV18 . TGTGCCAGCTCAGAAGGTGGGCGCTATGGCTACACCTTC CASSEGGRYGYTF
TRBJ2-7 13 TRBD2 TRBV6-1 . TGTGCCAGCACTAGCGGGAGAGGGGGCGAGCAGTACTTC CASTSGRGGEQYF
TRBJ2-7 15 TRBD1 TRBV7-2 . TGTGCCAGCAGCTCGTTGGGACAGGGGCCCTACGAGCAGTACTTC CASSSLGQGPYEQYF
TRBJ1-2 16 TRBD1 TRBV4-1 few TGCGCCAGCAGAGGGGGCAGGGGGCCTTCCTTCTATGGCTACACCTTC CASRGGRGPSFYGYTF
TRBJ1-1 15 . TRBV5-1 many TGCGCCAGCAGCATAGACAACGGGGGGAACACTGAAGCTTTCTTT CASSIDNGGNTEAFF
TRBJ2-7 14 TRBD1 TRBV11-3 . TGTGCCAGCAGCTTATCGGACAGGCAGCACGAGCAGTACTTC CASSLSDRQHEQYF
TRBJ2-3 14 TRBD2 TRBV12-3/TRBV12-4 . TGTGCCAGCAGTTCGGGGGGGGAGCAGCGTGGGCAGTATTTT CASSSGGEQRGQYF
TRBJ1-3 15 . TRBV7-8 many TGTGCCAGCAGCTTAGAAAGCTACTCTGGAAACACCATATATTTT CASSLESYSGNTIYF
TRBJ2-1 15 TRBD2 TRBV2 many TGTGCCAGCACCAGACTAGCGGGGGGGCGCTATGAGCAGTTCTTC CASTRLAGGRYEQFF
TRBJ2-4 13 TRBD1 TRBV6-5 few TGTGCCAGCAGTTCCCGGACAGGTTACATTCAGTACTTC CASSSRTGYIQYF
TRBJ2-2 12 . TRBV2 few TGTGCCAGCAAACCAGGGTCCGGGGAGCTGTTTTTT CASKPGSGELFF
TRBJ1-2 15 . TRBV18 many TGTGCCAGCTCTCACAAGGGGGGACGCGGCTATGGCTACACCTTC CASSHKGGRGYGYTF
TRBJ1-6 12 . TRBV2 once TGTGCCAGCAGTGACCTGTATTCACCCCTCCACTTT CASSDLYSPLHF
TRBJ1-5 16 . TRBV20-1 many TGCAGTGCTAGAGGGGGCGGGACGGATAGCAATCAGCCCCAGCATTTT CSARGGGTDSNQPQHF
TRBJ1-1 16 TRBD1 TRBV28 many TGTGCCAGCCGGGACAGCCCTACGACCATGAACACTGAAGCTTTCTTT CASRDSPTTMNTEAFF
TRBJ2-2 14 TRBD2 TRBV25-1 few TGTGCCAGCAAGAGGGGCGGGGGCACCGGGGAGCTGTTTTTT CASKRGGGTGELFF
TRBJ2-5 12 . TRBV2 few TGTGCCAGCAGAAGGTTCCAAGAGACCCAGTACTTC CASRRFQETQYF
TRBJ2-7 16 . TRBV2 many TGTGCCAGCAGTCCCACTCTAACCGGGACAACCTACGAGCAGTACTTC CASSPTLTGTTYEQYF
TRBJ2-5 15 . TRBV7-3 many TGTGCCAGCAGCTTATCGGGGACTCGGGGGGAGACCCAGTACTTC CASSLSGTRGETQYF
TRBJ2-5 12 TRBD2 TRBV12-5 . TGTGCTAGTGCCGGGGGGGGGGAGACCCAGTACTTC CASAGGGETQYF
TRBJ1-3 14 . TRBV7-9 few TGTGCCAGCAGCTTAGCCGTGGGCCTAGACACCATATATTTT CASSLAVGLDTIYF
TRBJ1-2 14 TRBD1 TRBV30 few TGTGCCTGGAGTGCAGACAGGGATTACTATGGCTACACCTTC CAWSADRDYYGYTF
TRBJ1-1 13 . TRBV27 many TGTGCCAGCAGTTTCAGGGCCGGTGCTGAAGCTTTCTTT CASSFRAGAEAFF
TRBJ2-7 13 . TRBV30 . TGTGCCTGGAGAGGGGGTCCGTCCTACGAGCAGTACTTC CAWRGGPSYEQYF
TRBJ1-2 18 . TRBV18 . TGTGCCAGCTCGGACCTACGGGACGGACCATTACCTAACTATGGCTACACCTTC CASSDLRDGPLPNYGYTF
TRBJ2-7 16 TRBD1 TRBV30 . TGTGCCTGGAGTGCGCCGGGACAGGGGTCGCTCTACGAGCAGTACTTC CAWSAPGQGSLYEQYF
TRBJ1-2 13 . TRBV3-1 many TGTGCCAGCAGCCAAGGCCATGGCTATGGCTACACCTTC CASSQGHGYGYTF
TRBJ1-2 14 TRBD1 TRBV6-2/TRBV6-3 . TGTGCCAGCAGTTTCCGGACAGGATGGGATGGCTACACCTTC CASSFRTGWDGYTF
TRBJ1-3 16 . TRBV14 . TGTGCCAGCAGCCCGCCAGGGGAAAGGGGAAGAAACACCATATATTTT CASSPPGERGRNTIYF
TRBJ1-1 15 . TRBV6-5 many TGTGCCAGCAGTTATAGTAAAGGGTGGGCCTTTGAAGCTTTCTTT CASSYSKGWAFEAFF
TRBJ2-7 14 TRBD2 TRBV6-5 many TGTGCCAGCAGACTCGCGGGAGGGGCCTACGAGCAGTACTTC CASRLAGGAYEQYF
TRBJ2-7 15 . TRBV15 . TGTGCCACCAGCAGAGATCCCGGGGCAGGGGCCGAGCAGTACTTC CATSRDPGAGAEQYF
TRBJ1-1 14 . TRBV28 many TGTGCCAGCAGACGGGATGCCTCGAACACTGAAGCTTTCTTT CASRRDASNTEAFF